This TCR beta chain stems from a study of blood T cell repertoires in COVID-19 (dated by TCRdb to between 2020 and 2021). At the level of the whole study: Samples covering the acute and convalescent phases of COVID-19 were provided by collaborators in the United States, Italy and Spain. A de-identified subject ID, COVID-19 status, age in years and sex were almost always included in the sample metadata. Deeply sampled blood TCRbeta repertoires from subjects exposed to, actively infected with, or recovered from COVID-19 were included in the dataset. The prospective study material was composed of cDNA or gDNA derived from T cells, B-cell-depleted T cells, or PBMCs. Samples came from the ongoing ImmuneRACE study (first 160 participants) plus 1,254 subjects from 6 global collaborators. Where available, HLA class I and class II types were obtained from metadata supplied by the sample provider rather than from assay-based typing. The repertoires were released in a freely available public database intended as a resource for research on the immune response to SARS-CoV-2. Broader findings and caveats from the paper: The quantity of clinical and demographic metadata differed by source and by participant and was supplied without curation.

TCRbeta CDR3 regions were amplified from genomic DNA using the immunoSEQ Assay, a bias-controlled multiplex PCR. The study's own analysis went as follows. The number of nucleated cells in each sample was estimated by amplification of reference gene primers within the assay. To quantify the absolute abundance of each unique TCRbeta CDR3 rearrangement, sequence reads were collapsed and filtered. Productive Simpson clonality was computed per sample as the square root of Simpson's diversity index over productive rearrangements. TCRdb's version of the immuneACCESS table is confined to in-frame rearrangements and falls short of the full clone set. An unresolved V gene accounts for under half of the shortfall where checked; the remainder is of unknown origin. V and J calls plus clone size are reproduced from that table; the DNA served to infer D and trimming. A total of 340,000 or so clones appear in this sample, 80% to 90% of them only once. 1% of the sample goes to the ten largest clones.

Collaborating institutions collected whole blood in K2EDTA tubes following their own protocols. For TCRbeta analysis, collaborators shipped samples as frozen whole blood, isolated PBMCs, or DNA extracted from either of those sample types. Of note for this clone: Its antigen is unknown. Qualities for individual bases were not recorded, and no much larger clone is one base off.

This TCR derives from a man aged 45 to 65 with active or convalescent COVID-19. Sequenced sample: peripheral blood.

The sequenced DNA: TGTGCCAGCAGTTACGGCAGGTCTGGAAACACCATATATTTT. The resulting protein is CASSYGRSGNTIYF. The V and J genes are TRBV6-5 and TRBJ1-3; there is no confident call for the D gene. Measured from the cysteine to the phenylalanine, the CDR3 is 14 residues long. The only DNA kept is the CDR3, 42 bases in frame from the first base. Deletion took 2 bases off V and 1 base off J, with a span of 6 bases between the germline ends. CDR1 and CDR2 are drawn from the germline V gene: MNHEY, SVGAGI.